This T cell receptor beta chain came from a study of blood T cell repertoires in COVID-19. Study information: T cells, B-cell-depleted T cells, or PBMCs provided the cDNA or gDNA that served as material.

The assay was immunoSEQ multiplex PCR, and TCRdb's table has in-frame clones only and misses some. This table has 50,000 to 75,000 clones, around nine tenths appearing once. CDR1 SGHVS and CDR2 FQNEAQ come from the germline V gene. J was trimmed by 4 bases and V by 3 bases; bases with no gene match: 4. The CDR3 has 15 residues. Source material: peripheral blood. The receptor was isolated from a man between 60 and 75 years old with acute or convalescent COVID-19. The gene calls are TRBV7-8 and TRBJ2-2, with 8 bases lining up with TRBD2. CDR3 in DNA: TGTGCCAGCAGCTTGCGGGGGGAGGTCACCGGGGAGCTGTTTTTT. Translated: CASSLRGEVTGELFF.